A single sample is the source of the 3 T cell receptor beta chains below, sequenced in a study of T cells after posttransplantation cyclophosphamide. Busulfan-fludarabine conditioning, marrow transplant, and cyclophosphamide on days +3 and +4 were administered. The method was immunoSEQ multiplex PCR; TCRdb's version includes in-frame clones alone and lacks a portion of them. The data show approximately 4,200 clones, with around 80% seen just once and approximately 18% held by the top ten. Sequenced here: PBMCs, sampled after an allogeneic stem cell transplant with post-transplant cyclophosphamide. The receptor set was obtained from a female patient in her forties or fifties who received an allogeneic stem cell transplant from a related donor, was CMV-positive, and had no GVHD. Some T cells may originate from the graft donor.

The chain couples TRBV9 to TRBJ2-6, with D possibly TRBD2 on 6 matching bases. CDR3 length: 17 residues. CDR1 is SGDLS and CDR2 is YYNGEE in the germline V gene. V was pared by 2 bases and J by 1 base, with 13 bases between. DNA for the CDR3: TGTGCCAGCAGCGTCGATTACGGAGGGTCTGGGGCCAACGTCCTGACTTTC. Protein sequence: CASSVDYGGSGANVLTF.

This clone was found once. The CDR3 nucleotides read TGTGCCAGCAGTTTAAGATGGCAGGGGGAGCAAAATGAAAAACTGTTTTTT. Translation gives CASSLRWQGEQNEKLFF. The chain couples TRBV28 to TRBJ1-4, with TRBD1 matching over 7 bases. V dropped 2 bases and J dropped 5; count of bases not matched to a gene: 11. The V gene's germline CDR1 is MDHEN and CDR2 SYDVKM. There are 17 residues in the CDR3.

About this clone itself: This specimen includes other DNA sequences encoding the same CDR3. The V and J genes are TRBV5-8 and TRBJ2-5, with 10 positions matching TRBD1. From germline, CDR1 is SGHTS and CDR2 YDEGEE. This CDR3 is 15 amino acids long. V was pared by 2 bases and J by 4 bases, with 5 bases of the junction left unmatched. For the CDR3, the DNA is TGTGCCAGCAGCTTAGAAGGACAGGGGGGAGAGACCCAGTACTTC. Protein product: CASSLEGQGGETQYF. Drawing the rest from reference TRBV5-8 and TRBJ2-5, the complete variable domain is EAGVTQSPTHLIKTRGQQATLRCSPISGHTSVYWYQQALGLGLQFLLWYDEGEERNRGNFPPRFSGRQFPNYSSELNVNALELEDSALYLCASSLEGQGGETQYFGPGTRLLVL.